Sequencing of this T cell receptor (beta chain) was carried out in a study of human T cells and chemical hapten exposure. Across the whole study: A roughly 2 cm by roughly 2 cm inner upper arm patch received 2% DPC for sensitization.

This clonotype was seen at least ten times. In the library, unique molecular identifiers were attached to individual cDNA molecules. From the RACE reads, TCRdb called clonotypes with MiXCR, one entry per CDR3 protein. The sample consists of more than 95,000 distinct CDR3 sequences, around an eighth of them appearing once. The CDR3 loop spans 15 amino acids. Germline CDR1 and CDR2: LNHDA and SQIVND (reference sequence). Trimming took off 6 bases at V and 6 bases at J, with 15 bases between the two ends. Specified time point: patch test 1, 2 weeks after DPC sensitization. Regarding treatment: therapeutic diphenylcyclopropenone sensitization with weekly scalp DPC. The donor pool consisted of alopecia patients aged 18 to 70 years, considered suitable for DPC.

The clonotype was recovered from a woman between 45 and 65 years old with alopecia areata. Some clones in this sample may be carry-over from other donors' samples. The input for sequencing was whole blood, taken in connection with sensitization to the hapten diphenylcyclopropenone (DPC). The chain has TRBV19 and TRBJ1-6, with D maybe TRBD1 (6 bases). CDR3 DNA: TGTGCCAGTAGAAATGGACAGCCGATTAATTCACCCCTCCACTTT. It encodes CASRNGQPINSPLHF.